This T cell receptor (beta chain) was documented in a study of blood T cell repertoires in COVID-19. Study-wide background: The United States, Italy and Spain provided the acute and convalescent COVID-19 samples. In each case, the material was cDNA or gDNA derived from T cells, B-cell-depleted T cells, or PBMCs.

The CDR3 loop spans 12 amino acids. Germline V gives CDR1 SQVTM, CDR2 ANQGSEA. Trimming shortened V by 6 bases and J by 4 bases, and 12 bases separated the two germline ends. TCRdb's copy holds only in-frame clones and misses some; the assay was immunoSEQ multiplex PCR. Of about 220,000 clones in the sample, about 80% were seen once. The sample taken for sequencing was peripheral blood. This TCR was sampled from a woman aged 25 to 39 who had recovered from COVID-19. The J gene is TRBJ1-1, the V gene TRBV29-1, with D perhaps matching TRBD1 (6 bases). CDR3 DNA sequence: TGCAGCGTAGTCAGGGGTATCACTGAAGCTTTCTTT. Its protein is CSVVRGITEAFF.